This T cell receptor beta chain was captured in a study of blood T cell repertoires in COVID-19 (TCRdb year 2020). With regard to the full study: The collaborator samples originated in the United States, Italy and Spain and spanned the acute and convalescent phases of COVID-19. The repertoires were released in a freely available public database intended as a resource for research on the immune response to SARS-CoV-2. Samples were obtained from the ongoing ImmuneRACE study (first 160 participants) and from about 1,300 subjects provided by 6 global collaborators. Where HLA class I and class II types were available, the types were taken from metadata supplied by the sample provider, not from assay-based typing. Deeply sampled blood TCRbeta repertoires from subjects exposed to, actively infected with, or recovered from COVID-19 were included in the dataset. The prospective study material was composed of cDNA or gDNA derived from T cells, B-cell-depleted T cells, or PBMCs. The sample metadata nearly always contained a de-identified subject ID, COVID-19 status, age in years and sex. Study-wide conclusions, independent of this receptor: The quantity of clinical and demographic metadata differed by source and by participant and was supplied without curation.

The germline V gene sets CDR1 to SQVTM and CDR2 to ANQGSEA. From the cysteine through the phenylalanine, the CDR3 covers 12 amino acids. CDR3 DNA is the only sequence kept; it has 36 bases, read in frame from the first base. Relative to germline, V is missing 5 bases and J is missing 0 bases, with 0 bases of the junction outside any gene match. At one collaborating source in Seattle, patients were enrolled during active infection and were followed longitudinally through the course of disease. Each collaborating institution followed its own protocols to collect whole blood in K2EDTA tubes. For TCRbeta analysis, collaborators shipped samples as frozen whole blood, isolated PBMCs, or DNA extracted from either of those sample types. The immunoSEQ Assay, a bias-controlled multiplex PCR, was used to amplify TCRbeta CDR3 regions from genomic DNA. On the authors' methods: The number of nucleated cells in each sample was estimated by amplification of reference gene primers within the assay. To quantify the absolute abundance of each unique TCRbeta CDR3 rearrangement, sequence reads were collapsed and filtered. Productive Simpson clonality was computed per sample as the square root of Simpson's diversity index over productive rearrangements. TCRdb carries this immuneACCESS record with in-frame sequences only. Its versions omit some clonotypes, under half of them owing to an unresolved V gene in the studies checked, with the rest unexplained. V and J calls plus clone size are reproduced from that table; the DNA served to infer D and trimming. The table for this sample lists about 350,000 clones; approximately 89% of them were counted only once. The ten largest make up under 5% of the sample.

Of note for this clone: It has no known antigen specificity. Base qualities are not recorded, but no much larger clone differs from it by a single base.

The chain links TRBV29-1 with TRBJ2-7; 8 junctional bases match TRBD1. Sequencing was performed on peripheral blood. This clonotype was obtained from a woman aged 55-70 years with COVID-19, enrolled during active disease. The CDR3 protein: CSVQGASYEQYF. The nucleotide sequence reads as follows: TGCAGCGTTCAGGGGGCCTCCTACGAGCAGTACTTC.